Here is one TCR beta chain with its context. Its matching antigen is unknown. This sample is part of a study of identifying expanded T cells in peripheral blood. General study findings and limits: Across healthy donors, higher total template counts meant significantly greater roughly two-week count variance.

V was cut by 1 base and J by 8 bases, with 11 bases left in between. The CDR3 is 13 residues long. CDR1 is LNHDA and CDR2 is SQIVND in the germline V gene (reference sequence). Assay: immunoSEQ multiplex PCR; the TCRdb copy retains only in-frame clones and omits some. The sample records 95,000 to 100,000 clones, roughly 87% being singletons. This chain joins TRBV19 and TRBJ1-2; no clear D gene. Sequenced input: blood. The source is a person between 18 and 69 years old in good health. The CDR3 DNA follows: TGTGCCAGTAGTATAGCCCAGCAGCGGGGCTACACCTTC. Protein product: CASSIAQQRGYTF.